This TCR beta chain stems from a study of spatial heterogeneity in lung cancer. Study background: The library had UMIs, and each TCR and UMI pair averaged more than ten raw reads.

This clonotype is medium-sized in the sample. The antigen is not known. Little can be read into the size of this beta chain, an off-target read in a library designed for alpha chains. Study results and caveats: Coverage was estimated at roughly 7% of tumor T cells for alpha chains and approximately 14% for beta chains. Ubiquitous and regional expanded TCR counts tracked ubiquitous and regional nonsynonymous mutations, respectively. The study found that expanded intratumoral alpha and beta TCR counts tracked tumor mutation counts.

Time point given: sample taken at primary tumor resection. The sequenced material consisted of unsorted whole RNA from tumor, nontumor lung or frozen PBMC. J was trimmed by 3 bases and V by 4 bases; bases with no gene match: 9. The CDR3 is 16 residues long. CDR1 is MNHEY, CDR2 SMNVEV, per germline (reference sequence). MiXCR, run by TCRdb on the 5' RACE reads, gives a single entry per CDR3 protein. Of about 10,000 distinct CDR3 sequences in the sample, 9% to 15% were seen once. Sequences were derived from lung tumor tissue, sampled at surgery. The gene calls are TRBV27 and TRBJ2-7, with 10 bases lining up with TRBD2. This receptor was obtained from a male donor with early-stage non-small cell lung cancer. The CDR3 here is CASSSLTSGVNYEQYF. In DNA, the CDR3 is TGTGCCAGCAGTTCCCTTACTAGCGGGGTTAACTACGAGCAGTACTTC.